This T cell receptor beta chain is from a study of PD-1 blockade in classical Hodgkin lymphoma. Some clones are missing from TCRdb's copy, which holds only in-frame ones; the method was immunoSEQ multiplex PCR. In the table there are about 96,000 clones, approximately 94% of which are singletons. Time point described: cycle 4 day 1 (C4D1), after five to seven weeks of nivolumab. All trial patients relapsed after autologous stem cell transplantation. The V segment lost 2 bases and the J segment 2 bases; nucleotides outside the gene matches: 7. CDR1 and CDR2 (germline): MNHNS, SASEGT. This CDR3 has 16 amino acids.

The V call is TRBV6-1, the J call TRBJ1-1, with 8 bases identical to TRBD1. This clonotype was sampled from a human donor with classical Hodgkin lymphoma. The sample consisted of peripheral blood mononuclear cells (PBMCs), taken before the fourth cycle of nivolumab. The CDR3 DNA is TGTGCCAGCAGTGAAAAAAGGCAGGGGGCTAACACTGAAGCTTTCTTT. Its protein is CASSEKRQGANTEAFF.